The 20 T cell receptor beta chains in this list originate from one sample, sequenced in a study of cytomegalovirus exposure and HLA in healthy donors. A multiplex PCR was run with 60 Vbeta primers and 13 Jbeta primers. Clones were sequenced by immunoSEQ multiplex PCR, and TCRdb holds only the in-frame ones, with some missing. The sample lists about 210,000 clones, around 76% occurring once. What was sequenced was PBMCs. These receptor sequences come from a man aged 40-50 years in good health and CMV-seropositive.

Only one count was recorded for this clone. The chain carries TRBV6-5 and TRBJ1-2; 8 bases match TRBD1. Germline V gives CDR1 MNHEY, CDR2 SVGAGI. V was pared by 2 bases and J by 6 bases, with 5 bases of the junction left unmatched. The CDR3 has 14 residues. The CDR3: CASSYDRGGHGYTF. CDR3 bases: TGTGCCAGCAGTTACGACAGGGGAGGGCATGGCTACACCTTC.

This chain links TRBV19 with TRBJ2-7; 8 bases map to TRBD1. Trimming cost V 7 bases and J 4 bases; bases outside gene matches: 3. CDR1 LNHDA and CDR2 SQIVND come from the germline V gene (reference sequence). The CDR3 has 12 residues. CDR3 DNA: TGTGCCAGTACAGGGGGCGGGTACGAGCAGTACTTC. This encodes CASTGGGYEQYF.

The CDR3 is CATLGQLRPQHF. CDR3 sequence (DNA): TGTGCCACCCTGGGACAGCTTCGGCCCCAGCATTTT. The chain uses TRBV28 and TRBJ1-5, with 7 positions matching TRBD1. This CDR3 comprises 12 residues. The V gene's germline CDR1 is MDHEN and CDR2 SYDVKM. Trimming at V came to 10 bases and at J to 9 bases, leaving 9 bases not matched to a gene.

This chain links TRBV5-6 with TRBJ2-1, with D tentatively TRBD1 (6 bases). From germline, CDR1 is SGHDT and CDR2 YYEEEE. The CDR3 runs 14 residues. Trimming took 0 bases from V and 7 from J, leaving 11 bases between them. The CDR3 DNA reads as TGTGCCAGCAGCTTGGTCGCAGGGGATAATGAGCAGTTCTTC. This codes for CASSLVAGDNEQFF.

This clone was seen more than once but under ten times. The same CDR3 also results from other DNA sequences found in this sample. The chain has TRBV2 and TRBJ2-2; TRBD2 might be the D (6 bases). V was clipped by 4 bases and J by 0 bases, with 9 bases between them. Germline-derived CDR1 and CDR2 are SNHLY and FYNNEI. There are 15 residues in the CDR3. For the CDR3, the DNA is TGTGCCAGCAGTGTGGGAGGCCCGAACACCGGGGAGCTGTTTTTT. Its translation: CASSVGGPNTGELFF.

This chain connects TRBV18 to TRBJ1-1; no clear D. This CDR3 region has 14 residues. The germline V and J ends were trimmed by 6 bases and 1 base, with 12 bases remaining between them. Per the germline V gene, CDR1 is KGHSH and CDR2 is LQKENI. Here the CDR3 DNA reads TGTGCCAGCTCGCAGGCAATGGGGAACACTGAAGCTTTCTTT. Protein sequence: CASSQAMGNTEAFF.

The rearrangement uses TRBV27 and TRBJ2-1; possible D gene TRBD1, 6 bases. CDR3 length equals 15 residues. Germline values: CDR1 MNHEY, CDR2 SMNVEV (reference sequence). V lost 5 bases and J 4 bases, leaving 15 bases between the germline ends. This CDR3 is CASSTGQFDYNEQFF. DNA for the CDR3: TGTGCCAGCAGTACGGGACAATTTGATTACAATGAGCAGTTCTTC.

The rearrangement joins TRBV25-1 to TRBJ1-2; D remains unclear. From germline, CDR1 is MGHDK and CDR2 SYGVNS. CDR3 size: 13 residues. V lost 4 bases and J lost 1, with 7 bases in between. The CDR3 sequence: CASSGRINYGYTF. CDR3 nucleotides: TGTGCCAGCAGTGGGAGAATTAACTATGGCTACACCTTC.

This rearrangement joins TRBV11-3 to TRBJ2-3, with 7 bases matching TRBD1. The CDR3 is 15 residues long. CDR1 SGHNT and CDR2 YENEEA come from the germline V gene. Unmatched junction bases numbered 10, after V lost 6 bases and J lost 4 bases. CDR3 residues: CASSRGQGSPDTQYF. CDR3 nucleotides: TGTGCCAGCAGTAGGGGGCAGGGGAGTCCAGATACGCAGTATTTT. The variable domain in full, with the rest retrieved from reference TRBV11-3 and TRBJ2-3, is EAGVVQSPRYKIIEKKQPVAFWCNPISGHNTLYWYLQNLGQGPELLIRYENEEAVDDSQLPKDRFSAERLKGVDSTLKIQPAELGDSAVYLCASSRGQGSPDTQYFGPGTRLTVL.

The chain has TRBV19 and TRBJ1-2, with D tentatively TRBD1 (5 bases). The V gene lost 3 bases and the J gene lost 4 bases, with 15 bases spanning the gap. The CDR3 sequence is 15 residues long. CDR1 and CDR2 from the germline V gene are LNHDA and SQIVND (reference sequence). In nucleotides, the CDR3 is TGTGCCAGTAGTATGCTGGCGGGGGTCAGCTATGGCTACACCTTC. Protein: CASSMLAGVSYGYTF.

This chain joins TRBV6-1 and TRBJ1-1; TRBD1 might be the D (6 bases). Per germline, CDR1 MNHNS and CDR2 SASEGT. This CDR3 has 15 amino acids. Trimming stripped 0 bases from V and 4 bases from J, with 12 bases between. CDR3 region: CASSEANRVSTEAFF. For the CDR3, the DNA is TGTGCCAGCAGTGAAGCGAACAGGGTGAGCACTGAAGCTTTCTTT.

The rearrangement links TRBV6-6 to TRBJ2-3; D perhaps matches TRBD1 (5 bases). Trimming left V 2 bases short and J 2 bases short, with 11 bases between. The CDR3 runs to 15 residues. Germline CDR1 reads MNHNY; CDR2 reads SVGAGI (reference sequence). The CDR3 bases are TGTGCCAGCAGTTACGGGGCAGGGCTCACAGATACGCAGTATTTT. Translation gives CASSYGAGLTDTQYF.

This clone has only a few counts. The rearrangement uses TRBV5-1 and TRBJ2-3; 9 nucleotides line up with TRBD2. Unmatched junction bases numbered 10, after V lost 4 bases and J lost 4 bases. CDR1 and CDR2 (germline): SGHRS, YFSETQ. This CDR3 has 16 residues. The CDR3: CASSHSSGVNADTQYF. The CDR3 coding sequence is TGCGCCAGCAGCCATTCTAGCGGGGTGAATGCAGATACGCAGTATTTT.

About this clone: The same CDR3 arises from other DNA sequences in this sample as well. The chain links TRBV5-4 to TRBJ1-1; unclear D gene. The CDR3 runs 14 residues. Trimming shortened V by 0 bases and J by 3 bases, and 9 bases separated the two germline ends. Germline CDR1 and CDR2: SGHNT and YYREEE (reference sequence). This CDR3 reads CASSLGGEDTEAFF. The CDR3 DNA reads TGTGCCAGCAGCTTGGGCGGTGAGGACACTGAAGCTTTCTTT.

This chain connects TRBV4-2 to TRBJ2-1, with TRBD2 matching over 8 bases. This CDR3 spans 14 amino acids. Germline CDR1 is LGHNA and CDR2 is YNFKEQ. Trimming cost V 3 bases and J 7 bases; bases outside gene matches: 5. The CDR3 protein is CASSQLTSVNEQFF. The CDR3 nucleotides read TGTGCCAGCAGCCAGCTGACTAGCGTTAATGAGCAGTTCTTC.

This chain joins TRBV27 and TRBJ2-1; D perhaps matches TRBD1 (6 bases). Germline values: CDR1 MNHEY, CDR2 SMNVEV (reference sequence). The V end was cut by 5 bases, the J end by 2 bases, with 10 bases between. The CDR3 length is 14 residues. The CDR3 sequence is CASSLGGAYNEQFF. CDR3 DNA: TGTGCCAGCAGTCTAGGGGGAGCCTACAATGAGCAGTTCTTC.

This chain joins TRBV28 and TRBJ2-1, with unresolved D. The CDR3 covers 12 residues. Germline CDR1 is MDHEN and CDR2 is SYDVKM. Trimming removed 6 bases from V and 6 bases from J, with 9 bases in between. In nucleotides, the CDR3 is TGTGCCAGCAGCCCCGTCCGCAATGAGCAGTTCTTC. This gives the protein CASSPVRNEQFF.

This chain links TRBV6-1 with TRBJ2-1; the match to TRBD2 covers 13 bases. The germline CDR1 and CDR2 sequences are MNHNS and SASEGT. Trimming at V came to 4 bases and at J to 4 bases, leaving 1 base not matched to a gene. The CDR3 length is 15 residues. DNA of the CDR3: TGTGCCAGCAGTGGGACTAGCGGGAGTTACAATGAGCAGTTCTTC. The encoded protein is CASSGTSGSYNEQFF.

The rearrangement joins TRBV27 to TRBJ2-2, with TRBD1 as a possible D gene (5 bases). This CDR3 is 15 amino acids long. CDR1 MNHEY and CDR2 SMNVEV come from the germline V gene (reference sequence). V lost 0 bases and J lost 11, with 16 bases in between. The CDR3 region is CASSLSRTGQEELFF. CDR3 sequence (DNA): TGTGCCAGCAGTTTATCGAGAACAGGTCAAGAAGAGCTGTTTTTT.

The rearrangement joins TRBV7-2 to TRBJ1-4; the D gene is possibly TRBD1 (6 bases). Germline CDR1 reads SGHTA; CDR2 reads FQGNSA. The V end lost 5 bases, the J end lost 3 bases, and 13 bases lay between the germline ends. CDR3 length equals 15 residues. The CDR3: CASSRQARANEKLFF. The CDR3 DNA reads as TGTGCCAGCAGCCGACAGGCTCGTGCTAATGAAAAACTGTTTTTT.